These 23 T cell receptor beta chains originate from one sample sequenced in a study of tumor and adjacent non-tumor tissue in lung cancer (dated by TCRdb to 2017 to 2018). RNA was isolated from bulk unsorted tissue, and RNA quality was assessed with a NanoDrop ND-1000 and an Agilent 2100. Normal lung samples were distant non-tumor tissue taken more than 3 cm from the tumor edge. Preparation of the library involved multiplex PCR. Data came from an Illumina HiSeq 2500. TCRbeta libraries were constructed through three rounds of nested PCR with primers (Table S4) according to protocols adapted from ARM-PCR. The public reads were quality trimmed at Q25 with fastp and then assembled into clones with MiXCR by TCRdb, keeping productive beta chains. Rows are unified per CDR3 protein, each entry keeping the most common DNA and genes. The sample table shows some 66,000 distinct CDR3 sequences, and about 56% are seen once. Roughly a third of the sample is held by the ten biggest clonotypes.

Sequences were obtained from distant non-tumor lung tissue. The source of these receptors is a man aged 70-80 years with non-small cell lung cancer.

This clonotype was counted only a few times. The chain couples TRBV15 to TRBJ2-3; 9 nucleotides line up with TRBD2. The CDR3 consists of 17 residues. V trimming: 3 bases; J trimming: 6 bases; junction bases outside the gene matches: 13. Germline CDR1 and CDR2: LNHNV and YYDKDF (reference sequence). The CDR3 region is CATSRGGLAPRGDTQYF. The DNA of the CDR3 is TGTGCCACCAGCAGGGGAGGACTAGCGCCAAGGGGGGATACGCAGTATTTT.

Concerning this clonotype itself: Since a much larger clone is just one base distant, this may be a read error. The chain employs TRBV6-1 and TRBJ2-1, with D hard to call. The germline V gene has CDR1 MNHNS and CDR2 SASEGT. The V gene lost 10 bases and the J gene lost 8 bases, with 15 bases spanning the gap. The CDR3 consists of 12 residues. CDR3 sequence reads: CAIRRTSDEQFF. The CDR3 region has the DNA TGTGCCATCAGGAGAACTTCAGATGAGCAGTTCTTC.

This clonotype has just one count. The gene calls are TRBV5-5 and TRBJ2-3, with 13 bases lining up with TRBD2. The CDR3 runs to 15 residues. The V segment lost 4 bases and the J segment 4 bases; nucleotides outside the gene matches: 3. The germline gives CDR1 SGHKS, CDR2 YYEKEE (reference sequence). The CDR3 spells CASSLGLAGADTQYF. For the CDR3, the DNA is TGTGCCAGCAGCCTCGGACTAGCGGGAGCAGATACGCAGTATTTT.

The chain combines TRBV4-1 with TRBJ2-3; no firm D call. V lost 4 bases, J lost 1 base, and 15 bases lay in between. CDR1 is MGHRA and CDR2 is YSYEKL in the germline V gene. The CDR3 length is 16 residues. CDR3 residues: CASSLMGSGGTDTQYF. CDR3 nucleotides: TGCGCCAGCAGCCTGATGGGATCCGGTGGCACAGATACGCAGTATTTT.

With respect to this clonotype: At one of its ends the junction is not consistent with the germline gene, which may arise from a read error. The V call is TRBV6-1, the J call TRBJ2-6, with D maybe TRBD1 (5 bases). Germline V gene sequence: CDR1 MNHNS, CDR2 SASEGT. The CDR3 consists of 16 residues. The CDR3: CASSAEVSSGANVPNF. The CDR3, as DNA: TGTGCCAGCAGTGCCGAGGTCAGCTCTGGGGCCAACGTCCCGAATTTC.

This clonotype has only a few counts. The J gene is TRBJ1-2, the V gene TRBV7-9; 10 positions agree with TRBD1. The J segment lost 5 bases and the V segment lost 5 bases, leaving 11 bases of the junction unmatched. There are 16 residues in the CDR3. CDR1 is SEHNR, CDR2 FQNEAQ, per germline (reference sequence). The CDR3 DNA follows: TGTGCCAGCAGCCCCGACCCGGGACAGGGGTGGTATGGCTACACCTTC. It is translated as CASSPDPGQGWYGYTF.

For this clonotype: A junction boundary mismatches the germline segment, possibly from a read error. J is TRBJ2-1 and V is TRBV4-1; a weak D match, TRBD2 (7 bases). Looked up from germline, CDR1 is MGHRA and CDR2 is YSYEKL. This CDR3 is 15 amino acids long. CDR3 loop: CANSLGGHAPYERFF. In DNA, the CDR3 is TGCGCCAACAGCCTCGGGGGGCACGCCCCCTATGAGCGGTTCTTC.

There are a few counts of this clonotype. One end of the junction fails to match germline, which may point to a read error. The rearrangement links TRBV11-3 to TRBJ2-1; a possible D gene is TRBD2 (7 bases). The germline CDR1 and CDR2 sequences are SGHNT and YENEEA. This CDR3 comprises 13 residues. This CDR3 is CTSSLGGVNEQFF. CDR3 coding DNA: TGTACCAGCAGCTTAGGGGGGGTTAATGAACAGTTCTTC. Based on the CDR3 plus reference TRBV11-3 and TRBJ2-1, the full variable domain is EAGVVQSPRYKIIEKKQPVAFWCNPISGHNTLYWYLQNLGQGPELLIRYENEEAVDDSQLPKDRFSAERLKGVDSTLKIQPAELGDSAVYLCTSSLGGVNEQFFGPGTRLTVL.

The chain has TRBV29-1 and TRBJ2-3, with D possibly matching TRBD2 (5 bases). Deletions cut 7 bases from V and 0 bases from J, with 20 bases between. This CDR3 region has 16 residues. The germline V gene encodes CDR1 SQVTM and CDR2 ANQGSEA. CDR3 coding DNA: TGCAGCGCGGATAGATCGGGATTTCCTAGCACAGATACGCAGTATTTT. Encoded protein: CSADRSGFPSTDTQYF.

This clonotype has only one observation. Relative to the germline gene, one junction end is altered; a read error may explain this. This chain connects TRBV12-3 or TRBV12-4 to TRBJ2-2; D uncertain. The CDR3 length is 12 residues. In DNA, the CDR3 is TGTGCCAGCAGTTTAATATCCGTGGAGCTGTTTTTC. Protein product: CASSLISVELFF.

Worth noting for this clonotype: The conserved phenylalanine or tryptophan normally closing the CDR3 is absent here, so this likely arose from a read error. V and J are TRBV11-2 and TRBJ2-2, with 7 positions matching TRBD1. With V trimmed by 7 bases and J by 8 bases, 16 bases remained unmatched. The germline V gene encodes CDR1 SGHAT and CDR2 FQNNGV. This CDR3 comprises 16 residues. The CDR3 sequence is CASNLQGTLFAGELFL. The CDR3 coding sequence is TGTGCCAGCAACCTACAGGGGACGTTGTTCGCTGGGGAGCTGTTTCTT.

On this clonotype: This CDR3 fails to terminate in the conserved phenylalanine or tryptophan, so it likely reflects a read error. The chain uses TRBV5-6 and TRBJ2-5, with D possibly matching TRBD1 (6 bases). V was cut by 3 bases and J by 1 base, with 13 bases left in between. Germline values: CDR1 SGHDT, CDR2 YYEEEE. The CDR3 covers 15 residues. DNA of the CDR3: TGTGCCAGCAGCTGGAGGAGAGGGGGCCAAGAGACCCAGTACTTA. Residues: CASSWRRGGQETQYL.

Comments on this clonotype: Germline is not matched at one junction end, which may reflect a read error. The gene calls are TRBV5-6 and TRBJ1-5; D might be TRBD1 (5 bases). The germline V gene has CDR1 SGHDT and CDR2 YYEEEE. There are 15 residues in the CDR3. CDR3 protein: CARSLGRGSRPPQHF. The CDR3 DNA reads TGTGCCAGGAGCTTGGGTCGGGGGTCTAGGCCGCCCCAGCATTTT.

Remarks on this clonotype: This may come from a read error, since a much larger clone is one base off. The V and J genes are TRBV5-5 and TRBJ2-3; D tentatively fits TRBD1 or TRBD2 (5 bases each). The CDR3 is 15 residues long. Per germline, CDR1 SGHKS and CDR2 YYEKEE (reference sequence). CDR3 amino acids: CASSLVVGTTDTQNF. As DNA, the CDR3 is TGTGCCAGCAGCTTGGTGGTGGGGACCACAGATACGCAGAATTTT.

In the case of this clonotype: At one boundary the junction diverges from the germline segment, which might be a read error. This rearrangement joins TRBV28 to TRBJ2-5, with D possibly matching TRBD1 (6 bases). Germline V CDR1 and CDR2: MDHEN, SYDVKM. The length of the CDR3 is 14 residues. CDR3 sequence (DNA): TGTGCCGGCAGTCTCAGGGGTGATCTGGAGACCCAATACTTC. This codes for CAGSLRGDLETQYF.

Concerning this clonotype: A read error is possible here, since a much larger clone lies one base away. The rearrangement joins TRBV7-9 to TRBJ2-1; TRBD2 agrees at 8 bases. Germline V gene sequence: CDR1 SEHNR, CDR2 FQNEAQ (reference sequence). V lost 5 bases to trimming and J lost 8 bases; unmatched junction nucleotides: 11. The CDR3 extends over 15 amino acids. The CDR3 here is CASSHRSGGSDEQFF. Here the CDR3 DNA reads TGTGCCAGCAGCCACAGGAGCGGGGGTTCCGATGAGCAGTTCTTC. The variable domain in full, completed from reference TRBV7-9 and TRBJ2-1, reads DTGVSQNPRHKITKRGQNVTFRCDPISEHNRLYWYRQTLGQGPEFLTYFQNEAQLEKSRLLSDRFSAERPKGSFSTLEIQRTEQGDSAMYLCASSHRSGGSDEQFFGPGTRLTVL.

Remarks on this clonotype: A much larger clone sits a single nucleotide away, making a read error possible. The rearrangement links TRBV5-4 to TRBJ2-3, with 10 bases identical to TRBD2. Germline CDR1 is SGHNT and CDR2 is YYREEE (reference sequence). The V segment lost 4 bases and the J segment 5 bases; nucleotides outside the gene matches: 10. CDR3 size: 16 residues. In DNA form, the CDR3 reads TGTGCCAGCAGCACGGGGACTAGCGAGGGGGTAGATACGCAGTATTTT. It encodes CASSTGTSEGVDTQYF.

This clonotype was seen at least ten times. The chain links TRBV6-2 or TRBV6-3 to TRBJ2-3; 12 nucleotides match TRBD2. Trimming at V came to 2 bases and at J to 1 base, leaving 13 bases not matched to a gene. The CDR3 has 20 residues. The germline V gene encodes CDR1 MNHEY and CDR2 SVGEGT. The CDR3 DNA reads TGTGCCAGCAGTTACCCTACTCGACTAGCGGGGGTACGTGGCACAGATACGCAGTATTTT. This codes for CASSYPTRLAGVRGTDTQYF.

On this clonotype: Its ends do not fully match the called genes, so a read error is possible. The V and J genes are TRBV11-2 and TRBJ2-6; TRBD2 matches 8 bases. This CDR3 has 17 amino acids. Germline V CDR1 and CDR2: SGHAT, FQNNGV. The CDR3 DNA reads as TGCGCCAGCAGCTCCCGGGAGGGTAGCTCTGGGGCCAACATCCTGACTTTC. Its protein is CASSSREGSSGANILTF.

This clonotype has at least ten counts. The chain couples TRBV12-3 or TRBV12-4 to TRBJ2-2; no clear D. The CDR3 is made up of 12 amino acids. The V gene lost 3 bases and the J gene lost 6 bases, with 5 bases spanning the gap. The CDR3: CASSFQAGELFF. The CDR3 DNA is TGTGCCAGCAGTTTTCAGGCCGGGGAGCTGTTTTTT.

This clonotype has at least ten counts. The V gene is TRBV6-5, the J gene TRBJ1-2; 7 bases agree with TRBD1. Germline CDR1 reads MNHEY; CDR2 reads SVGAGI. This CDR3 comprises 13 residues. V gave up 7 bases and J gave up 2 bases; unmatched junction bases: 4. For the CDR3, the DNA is TGTGCCAGCACGGCAGGGGGAAACTATGGCTACACCTTC. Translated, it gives CASTAGGNYGYTF.

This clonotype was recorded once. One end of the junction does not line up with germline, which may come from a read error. The CDR3 DNA follows: TGTGCCGGCAGCCTGCGACAGCGGAGCACAGATACGCAGTATTTT. As protein: CAGSLRQRSTDTQYF. This chain joins TRBV7-9 and TRBJ2-3, with D possibly being TRBD1 or TRBD2 (5 bases each). CDR3 size: 15 residues. From germline, CDR1 is SEHNR and CDR2 FQNEAQ (reference sequence).

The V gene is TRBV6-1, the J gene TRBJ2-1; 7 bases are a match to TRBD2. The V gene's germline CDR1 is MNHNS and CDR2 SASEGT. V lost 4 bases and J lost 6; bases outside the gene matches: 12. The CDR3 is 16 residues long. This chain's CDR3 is CASSAPCTSGTNEQFF. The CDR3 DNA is TGTGCCAGCAGTGCGCCCTGTACAAGCGGGACCAATGAGCAGTTCTTC.